This T cell receptor beta chain was documented in a study of monozygotic twins with inflammatory bowel disease. Study-wide results and caveats: IBD-affected twins scored below their healthy co-twins in TCRbeta diversity (inverse Simpson).

In regard to this clonotype: Its antigen is not known.

Used for each TCR library was approximately 4,000 ng of total RNA. For each CDR3 protein, TCRdb gives one entry from its re-call of the 5' RACE reads, without DNA. This listing includes approximately 330,000 distinct CDR3 sequences. Germline lookup yields CDR1 MDHEN and CDR2 SYDVKM. The CDR3 is 12 amino acids. Donors each contributed one blood sample measuring 2.5 ml. V and J are TRBV28 and TRBJ1-2. Specimen: blood. The receptor comes from a human donor with ulcerative colitis or Crohn's disease, or a healthy co-twin of an affected twin (not recorded which). The CDR3 is CASSFKVSGYTF.